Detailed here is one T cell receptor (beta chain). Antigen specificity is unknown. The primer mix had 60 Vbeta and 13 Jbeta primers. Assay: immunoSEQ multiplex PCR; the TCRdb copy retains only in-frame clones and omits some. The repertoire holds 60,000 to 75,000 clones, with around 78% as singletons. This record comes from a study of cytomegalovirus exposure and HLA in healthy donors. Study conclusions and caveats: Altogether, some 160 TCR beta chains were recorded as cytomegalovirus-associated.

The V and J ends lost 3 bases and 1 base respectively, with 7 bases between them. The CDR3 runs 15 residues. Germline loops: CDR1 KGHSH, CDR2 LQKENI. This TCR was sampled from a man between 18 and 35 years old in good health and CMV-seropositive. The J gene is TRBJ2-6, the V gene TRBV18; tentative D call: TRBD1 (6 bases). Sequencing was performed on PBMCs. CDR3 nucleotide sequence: TGTGCCAGCTCACCCCAGGGGTCTGGGGCCAACGTCCTGACTTTC. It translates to CASSPQGSGANVLTF.